The sequence of this T cell receptor beta chain was determined in a study of CD8 T cells in ankylosing spondylitis. To note about this clonotype: The antigen remains undetermined.

V lost 0 bases and J lost 7, with 7 bases in between. CDR1 is SGDLS, CDR2 YYNGEE, per germline. The CDR3 consists of 13 residues. General study points: Ankylosing spondylitis blood appeared to carry a characteristic TCR beta motif of several highly homologous variants. Significantly higher representation of disease-linked clones was reported for matched ankylosing spondylitis synovial fluid. Disease-linked clones, CD8+, were relatively rare in peripheral blood.

Making use of molecular barcodes, quantitative 5'-RACE generated TCR beta libraries. From the 5' RACE reads, TCRdb called clonotypes with MiXCR, one entry per CDR3 protein. The sample consists of 300,000 to 400,000 distinct CDR3 sequences, around 22% of them appearing once. The chain employs TRBV9 and TRBJ2-2; no clear D gene. Material: blood, either unsorted or a sorted T cell fraction (not recorded which). This clonotype originated in a male donor with ankylosing spondylitis. The CDR3 bases are TGTGCCAGCAGCGTAGATAGGTTCGGGGAGCTGTTTTTT. It specifies CASSVDRFGELFF. Looking up the rest from reference TRBV9 and TRBJ2-2 gives the full variable domain: DSGVTQTPKHLITATGQRVTLRCSPRSGDLSVYWYQQSLDQGLQFLIQYYNGEERAKGNILERFSAQQFPDLHSELNLSSLELGDSALYFCASSVDRFGELFFGEGSRLTVL.